This T cell receptor beta chain was observed in a study of tumor and adjacent non-tumor tissue in lung cancer. Across the whole study: Histology: about 13 adenocarcinoma, a couple of squamous cell carcinoma, 1 small cell lung cancer.

General study findings and limits: TCR diversity was significantly greater in tumor than normal lung tissue.

The library came from three nested PCR rounds adapted from ARM-PCR protocols. One entry per CDR3 protein, called by TCRdb with MiXCR from the multiplex PCR reads. The sample includes tens of thousands of distinct CDR3 sequences, approximately 68% of them seen just once. No cell sorting was done before RNA was extracted from the tissue. The normal lung tissue was taken more than 3 cm from the tumor edge. Between August and November 2014, newly diagnosed, chemotherapy-naive lung cancer patients underwent thoracic surgery in China. This clonotype was detected many times. Its specificity is not known. The clonotype originates from a woman in her 50s with non-small cell lung cancer. Source material: distant non-tumor lung tissue.

CDR3 protein: CSVLGSYGYTF. In DNA, the CDR3 is TGCAGCGTTTTGGGTAGCTATGGCTACACCTTC. This chain uses TRBV29-1 with TRBJ1-2, with unresolved D. Germline V gives CDR1 SQVTM, CDR2 ANQGSEA. The CDR3 consists of 11 residues. Trimming removed 5 bases at V and 4 bases at J, with 8 bases between.